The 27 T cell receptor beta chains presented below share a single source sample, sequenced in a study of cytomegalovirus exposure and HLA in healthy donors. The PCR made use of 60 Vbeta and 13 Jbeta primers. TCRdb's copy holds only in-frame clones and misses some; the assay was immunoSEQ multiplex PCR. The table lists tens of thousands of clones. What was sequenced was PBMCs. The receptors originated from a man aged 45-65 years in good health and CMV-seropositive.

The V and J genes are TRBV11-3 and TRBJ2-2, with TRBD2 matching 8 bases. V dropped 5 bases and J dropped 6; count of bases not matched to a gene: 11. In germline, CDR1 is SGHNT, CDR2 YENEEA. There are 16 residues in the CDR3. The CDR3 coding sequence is TGTGCCAGCAGCACACCCGGGACTAGAGGATCCGGGGAGCTGTTTTTT. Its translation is CASSTPGTRGSGELFF.

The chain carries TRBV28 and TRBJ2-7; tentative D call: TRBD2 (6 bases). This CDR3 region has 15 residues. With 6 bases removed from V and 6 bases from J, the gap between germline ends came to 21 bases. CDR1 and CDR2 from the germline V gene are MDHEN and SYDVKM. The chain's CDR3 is CASSSGGLWAVEQYV. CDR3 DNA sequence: TGTGCCAGCAGCTCTGGGGGACTCTGGGCGGTCGAGCAGTACGTC.

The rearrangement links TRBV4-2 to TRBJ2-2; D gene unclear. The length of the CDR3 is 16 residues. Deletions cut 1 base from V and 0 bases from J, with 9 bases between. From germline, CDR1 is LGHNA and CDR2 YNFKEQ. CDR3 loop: CASSQVNGANTGELFF. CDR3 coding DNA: TGTGCCAGCAGCCAAGTAAATGGAGCGAACACCGGGGAGCTGTTTTTT.

The CDR3 protein is CATSSRQQETQYF. CDR3 bases: TGTGCCACCAGCAGCAGACAGCAAGAGACCCAGTACTTC. The rearrangement uses TRBV15 and TRBJ2-5; weak D call: TRBD1 (5 bases). Trimming cost V 3 bases and J 2 bases, with 7 bases left between them. Germline CDR1 reads LNHNV; CDR2 reads YYDKDF (reference sequence). This CDR3 has 13 amino acids.

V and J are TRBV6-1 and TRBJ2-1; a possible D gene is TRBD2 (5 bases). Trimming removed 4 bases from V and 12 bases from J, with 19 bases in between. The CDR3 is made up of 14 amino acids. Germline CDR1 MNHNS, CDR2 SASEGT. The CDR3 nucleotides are TGTGCCAGCAGTGGGTTCGAGGGCGGTCCCGGGCAGTTCTTC. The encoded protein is CASSGFEGGPGQFF.

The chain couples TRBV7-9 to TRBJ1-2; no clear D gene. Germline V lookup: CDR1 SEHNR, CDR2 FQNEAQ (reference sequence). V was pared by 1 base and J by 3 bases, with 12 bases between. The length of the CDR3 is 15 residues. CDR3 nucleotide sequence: TGTGCCAGCAGCTTAGATTTTCCGGAGGACTATGGCTACACCTTC. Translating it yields CASSLDFPEDYGYTF.

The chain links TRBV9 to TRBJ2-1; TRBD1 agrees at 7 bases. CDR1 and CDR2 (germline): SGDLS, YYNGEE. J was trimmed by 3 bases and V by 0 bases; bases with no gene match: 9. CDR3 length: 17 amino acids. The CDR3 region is CASSVGTGPLSYNEQFF. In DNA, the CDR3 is TGTGCCAGCAGCGTAGGGACAGGTCCCCTAAGCTACAATGAGCAGTTCTTC.

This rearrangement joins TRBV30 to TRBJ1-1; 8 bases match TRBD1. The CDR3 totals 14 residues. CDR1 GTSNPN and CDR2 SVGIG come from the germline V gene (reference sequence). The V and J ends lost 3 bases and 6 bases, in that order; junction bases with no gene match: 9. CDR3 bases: TGTGCCTGGAGAGGCGACAGGGGCGCCGCTGAAGCTTTCTTT. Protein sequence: CAWRGDRGAAEAFF.

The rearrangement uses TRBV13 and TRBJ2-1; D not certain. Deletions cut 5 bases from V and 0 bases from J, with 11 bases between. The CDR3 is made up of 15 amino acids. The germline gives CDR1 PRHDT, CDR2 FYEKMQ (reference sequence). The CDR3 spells CASSPRRSSYNEQFF. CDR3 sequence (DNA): TGTGCCAGCAGCCCTCGAAGGAGCTCCTACAATGAGCAGTTCTTC.

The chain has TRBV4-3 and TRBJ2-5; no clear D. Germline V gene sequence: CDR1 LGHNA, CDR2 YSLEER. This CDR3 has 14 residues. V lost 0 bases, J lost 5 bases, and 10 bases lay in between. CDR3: CASSQDSTRETQYF. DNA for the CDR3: TGCGCCAGCAGCCAAGATTCCACTCGGGAGACCCAGTACTTC.

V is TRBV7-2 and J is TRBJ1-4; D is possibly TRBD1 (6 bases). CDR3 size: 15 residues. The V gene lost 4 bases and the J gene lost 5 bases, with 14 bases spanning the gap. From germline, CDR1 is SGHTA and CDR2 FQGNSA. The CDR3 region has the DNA TGTGCCAGCAGCTCTCCTGACAGGTCAAATGAAAAACTGTTTTTT. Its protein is CASSSPDRSNEKLFF.

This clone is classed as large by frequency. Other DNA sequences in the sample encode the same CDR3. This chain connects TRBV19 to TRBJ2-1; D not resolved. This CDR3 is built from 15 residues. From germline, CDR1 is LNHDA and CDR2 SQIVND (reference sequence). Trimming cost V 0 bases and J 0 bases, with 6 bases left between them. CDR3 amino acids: CASSIDHSSYNEQFF. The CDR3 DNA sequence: TGTGCCAGTAGTATAGATCATAGCTCCTACAATGAGCAGTTCTTC. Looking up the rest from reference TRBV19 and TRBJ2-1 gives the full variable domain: DGGITQSPKYLFRKEGQNVTLSCEQNLNHDAMYWYRQDPGQGLRLIYYSQIVNDFQKGDIAEGYSVSREKKESFPLTVTSAQKNPTAFYLCASSIDHSSYNEQFFGPGTRLTVL.

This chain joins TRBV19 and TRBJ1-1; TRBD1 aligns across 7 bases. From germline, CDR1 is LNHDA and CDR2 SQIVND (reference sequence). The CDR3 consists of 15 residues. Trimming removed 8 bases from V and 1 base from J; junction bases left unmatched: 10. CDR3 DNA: TGTGCCAGTTCGTTGCGAGGGACAGCGAACACTGAAGCTTTCTTT. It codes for CASSLRGTANTEAFF.

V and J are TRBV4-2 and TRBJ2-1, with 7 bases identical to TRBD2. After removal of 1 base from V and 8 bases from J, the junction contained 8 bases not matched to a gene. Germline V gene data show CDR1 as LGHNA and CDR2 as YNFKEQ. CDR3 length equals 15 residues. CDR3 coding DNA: TGTGCCAGCAGCCAAGGTGGGAGGGCCGTCGATGAGCAGTTCTTC. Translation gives CASSQGGRAVDEQFF.

CDR3 sequence (DNA): TGTGCCAGTAGGGACAGTAAATACTACGAGCAGTACTTC. Residues: CASRDSKYYEQYF. The chain couples TRBV19 to TRBJ2-7; the D gene is possibly TRBD1 (6 bases). The germline V gene has CDR1 LNHDA and CDR2 SQIVND (reference sequence). The CDR3 has 13 amino acids. V lost 6 bases, J lost 3 bases, and 12 bases lay in between. The full variable domain, its missing parts supplied by reference TRBV19 and TRBJ2-7, is DGGITQSPKYLFRKEGQNVTLSCEQNLNHDAMYWYRQDPGQGLRLIYYSQIVNDFQKGDIAEGYSVSREKKESFPLTVTSAQKNPTAFYLCASRDSKYYEQYFGPGTRLTVT.

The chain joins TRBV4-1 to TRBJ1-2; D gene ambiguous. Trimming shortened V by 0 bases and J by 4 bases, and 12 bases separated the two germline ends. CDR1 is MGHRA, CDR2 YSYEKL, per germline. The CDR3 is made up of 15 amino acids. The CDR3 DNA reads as TGCGCCAGCAGCCAAGATCTCGCACAGTTCTATGGCTACACCTTC. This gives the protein CASSQDLAQFYGYTF.

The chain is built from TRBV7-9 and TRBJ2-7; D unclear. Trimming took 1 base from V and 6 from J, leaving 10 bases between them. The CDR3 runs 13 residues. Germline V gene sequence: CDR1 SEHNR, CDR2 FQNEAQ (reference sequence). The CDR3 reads CASSLVGRSEQYV. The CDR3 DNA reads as TGTGCCAGCAGCTTAGTCGGCAGGTCCGAGCAGTACGTC.

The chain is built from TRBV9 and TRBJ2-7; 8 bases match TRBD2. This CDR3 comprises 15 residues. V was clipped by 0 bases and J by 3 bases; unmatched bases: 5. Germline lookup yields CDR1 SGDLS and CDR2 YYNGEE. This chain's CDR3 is CASSVDGRAHYEQYF. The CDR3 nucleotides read TGTGCCAGCAGCGTAGACGGGAGGGCCCACTACGAGCAGTACTTC.

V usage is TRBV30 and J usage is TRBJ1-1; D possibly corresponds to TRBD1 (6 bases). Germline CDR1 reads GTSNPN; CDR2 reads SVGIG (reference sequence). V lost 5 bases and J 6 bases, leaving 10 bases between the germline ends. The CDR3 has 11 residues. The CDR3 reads CAWGQSAEAFF. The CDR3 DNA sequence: TGTGCCTGGGGACAGTCGGCTGAAGCTTTCTTT. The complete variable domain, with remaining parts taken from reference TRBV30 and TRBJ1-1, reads SQTIHQWPATLVQPVGSPLSLECTVEGTSNPNLYWYRQAAGRGLQLLFYSVGIGQISSEVPQNLSASRPQDRQFILSSKKLLLSDSGFYLCAWGQSAEAFFGQGTRLTVV.

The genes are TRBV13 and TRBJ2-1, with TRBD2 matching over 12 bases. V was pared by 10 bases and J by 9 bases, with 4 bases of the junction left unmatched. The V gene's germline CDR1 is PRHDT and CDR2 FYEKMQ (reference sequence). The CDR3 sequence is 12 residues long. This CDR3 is CATAGLAGEQFF. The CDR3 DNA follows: TGTGCCACCGCGGGACTAGCGGGTGAGCAGTTCTTC.

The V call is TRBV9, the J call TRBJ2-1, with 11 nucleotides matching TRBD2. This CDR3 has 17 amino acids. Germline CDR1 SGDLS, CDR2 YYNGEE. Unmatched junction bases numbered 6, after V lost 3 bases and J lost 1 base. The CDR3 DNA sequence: TGTGCCAGCAGCGGGGGACTAGCGGACGTATCCTACAATGAGCAGTTCTTC. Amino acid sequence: CASSGGLADVSYNEQFF.

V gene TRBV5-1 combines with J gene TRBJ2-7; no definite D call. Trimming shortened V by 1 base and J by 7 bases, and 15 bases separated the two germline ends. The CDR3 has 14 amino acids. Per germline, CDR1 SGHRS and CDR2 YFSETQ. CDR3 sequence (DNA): TGCGCCAGCAGCTTGAGCCAGGTTGGTGGGGAGCAGTACGTC. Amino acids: CASSLSQVGGEQYV.

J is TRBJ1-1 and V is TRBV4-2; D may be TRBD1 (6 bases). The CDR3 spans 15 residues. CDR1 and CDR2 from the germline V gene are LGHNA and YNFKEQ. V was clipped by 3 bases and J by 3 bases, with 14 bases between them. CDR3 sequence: CASSHPGQYYTEAFF. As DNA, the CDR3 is TGTGCCAGCAGCCACCCTGGACAGTACTACACTGAAGCTTTCTTT.

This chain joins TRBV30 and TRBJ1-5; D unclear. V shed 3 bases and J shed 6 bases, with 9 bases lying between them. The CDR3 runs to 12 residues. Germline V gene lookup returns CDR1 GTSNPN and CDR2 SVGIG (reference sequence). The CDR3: CAWSPGGQPQHF. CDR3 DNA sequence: TGTGCCTGGAGCCCCGGCGGTCAGCCCCAGCATTTT. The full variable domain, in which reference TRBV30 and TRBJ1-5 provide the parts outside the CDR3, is SQTIHQWPATLVQPVGSPLSLECTVEGTSNPNLYWYRQAAGRGLQLLFYSVGIGQISSEVPQNLSASRPQDRQFILSSKKLLLSDSGFYLCAWSPGGQPQHFGDGTRLSIL.

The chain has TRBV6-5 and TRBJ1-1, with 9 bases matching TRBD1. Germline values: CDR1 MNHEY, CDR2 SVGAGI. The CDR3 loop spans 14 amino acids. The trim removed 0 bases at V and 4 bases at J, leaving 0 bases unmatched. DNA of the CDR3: TGTGCCAGCAGTTACTCGACAGGGGGCACTGAAGCTTTCTTT. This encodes CASSYSTGGTEAFF.

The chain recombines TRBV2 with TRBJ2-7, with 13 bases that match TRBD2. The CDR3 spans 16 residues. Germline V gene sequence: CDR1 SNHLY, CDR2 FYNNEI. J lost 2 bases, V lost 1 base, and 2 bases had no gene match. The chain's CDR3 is CASSEVTSGRAYEQYF. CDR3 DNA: TGTGCCAGCAGTGAAGTTACTAGCGGGAGGGCCTACGAGCAGTACTTC.

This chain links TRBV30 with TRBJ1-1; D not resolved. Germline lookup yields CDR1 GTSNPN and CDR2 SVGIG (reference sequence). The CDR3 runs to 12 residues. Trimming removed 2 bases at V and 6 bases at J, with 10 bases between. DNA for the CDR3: TGTGCCTGGAGTCGAGGGCTGGCTGAAGCTTTCTTT. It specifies CAWSRGLAEAFF.